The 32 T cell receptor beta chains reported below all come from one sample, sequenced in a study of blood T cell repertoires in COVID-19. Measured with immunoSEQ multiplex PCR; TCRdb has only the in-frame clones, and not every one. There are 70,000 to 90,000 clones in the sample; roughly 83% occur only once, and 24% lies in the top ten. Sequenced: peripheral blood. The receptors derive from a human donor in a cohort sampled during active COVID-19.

CDR3 nucleotides: TGTGCCAGCAGCTCCGGCCCCGGGACTAGTAAAGCCGGGGAGCTGTTTTTT. It codes for CASSSGPGTSKAGELFF. The rearrangement joins TRBV7-2 to TRBJ2-2, with 8 nucleotides matching TRBD2. Trimming cost V 4 bases and J 6 bases; bases outside gene matches: 13. The germline V gene encodes CDR1 SGHTA and CDR2 FQGNSA. CDR3 length: 17 amino acids. Using reference TRBV7-2 and TRBJ2-2 for the parts outside the CDR3, the full variable domain is GAGVSQSPSNKVTEKGKDVELRCDPISGHTALYWYRQSLGQGLEFLIYFQGNSAPDKSGLPSDRFSAERTGGSVSTLTIQRTQQEDSAVYLCASSSGPGTSKAGELFFGEGSRLTVL.

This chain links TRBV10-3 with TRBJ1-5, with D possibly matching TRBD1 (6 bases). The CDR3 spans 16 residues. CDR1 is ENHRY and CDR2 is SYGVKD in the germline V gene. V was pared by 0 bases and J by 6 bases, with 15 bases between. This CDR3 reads CAISESKGDNGQPQHF. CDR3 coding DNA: TGTGCCATCAGTGAGTCAAAGGGGGATAACGGTCAGCCCCAGCATTTT.

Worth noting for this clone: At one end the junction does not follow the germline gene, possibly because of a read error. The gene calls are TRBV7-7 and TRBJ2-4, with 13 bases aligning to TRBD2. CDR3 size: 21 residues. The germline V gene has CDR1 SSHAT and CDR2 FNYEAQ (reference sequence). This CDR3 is CASSLSQPLAGGPKAKNIQYF. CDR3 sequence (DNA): TGTGCTAGCAGCTTATCGCAGCCACTAGCGGGAGGGCCAAAAGCCAAAAACATTCAGTACTTC. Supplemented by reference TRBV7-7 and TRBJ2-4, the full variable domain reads GAGVSQSPRYKVTKRGQDVTLRCDPISSHATLYWYQQALGQGPEFLTYFNYEAQPDKSGLPSDRFSAERPEGSISTLTIQRTEQRDSAMYRCASSLSQPLAGGPKAKNIQYFGAGTRLSVL.

CDR3 bases: TGTGCTAGTGGTTTGATAACAGGGGAACAGCAGTACTTC. Protein: CASGLITGEQQYF. The chain carries TRBV12-5 and TRBJ2-7; TRBD1 matches 7 bases. The CDR3 has 13 amino acids. V shed 2 bases and J 8 bases; nucleotides not matched to a gene: 6. Germline V gene data show CDR1 as LGHNT and CDR2 as FRNRAP. The full variable domain, rest sourced from reference TRBV12-5 and TRBJ2-7, is DARVTQTPRHKVTEMGQEVTMRCQPILGHNTVFWYRQTMMQGLELLAYFRNRAPLDDSGMPKDRFSAEMPDATLATLKIQPSEPRDSAVYFCASGLITGEQQYFGPGTRLTVT.

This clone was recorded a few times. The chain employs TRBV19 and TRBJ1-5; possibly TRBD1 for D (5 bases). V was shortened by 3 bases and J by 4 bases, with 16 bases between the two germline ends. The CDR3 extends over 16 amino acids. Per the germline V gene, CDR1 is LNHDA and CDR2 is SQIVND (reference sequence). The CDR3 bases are TGTGCCAGTAGTATGCCAGCGGGGGGACTTAATCAGCCCCAGCATTTT. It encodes CASSMPAGGLNQPQHF.

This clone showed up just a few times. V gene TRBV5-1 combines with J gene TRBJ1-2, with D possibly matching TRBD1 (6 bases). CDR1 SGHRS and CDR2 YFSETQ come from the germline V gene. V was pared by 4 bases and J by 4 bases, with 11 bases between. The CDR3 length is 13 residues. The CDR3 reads CASSNQGSYGYTF. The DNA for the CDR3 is TGCGCCAGCAGCAACCAGGGGAGCTATGGCTACACCTTC.

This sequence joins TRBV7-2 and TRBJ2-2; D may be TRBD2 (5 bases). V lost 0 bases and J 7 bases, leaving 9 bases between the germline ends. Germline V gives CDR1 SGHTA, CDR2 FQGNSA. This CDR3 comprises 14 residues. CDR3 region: CASSLAGEVGELFF. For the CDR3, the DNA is TGTGCCAGCAGCTTAGCGGGAGAGGTCGGGGAGCTGTTTTTT.

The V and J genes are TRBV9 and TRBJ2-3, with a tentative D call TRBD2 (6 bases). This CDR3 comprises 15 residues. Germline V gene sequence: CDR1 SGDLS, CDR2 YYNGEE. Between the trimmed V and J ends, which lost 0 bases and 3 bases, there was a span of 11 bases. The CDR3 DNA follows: TGTGCCAGCAGCGTAGTGGGGGGACTGACAGATACGCAGTATTTT. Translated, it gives CASSVVGGLTDTQYF.

The CDR3 sequence is CASSLRPGGDGYTF. The DNA of the CDR3 is TGCGCCAGCAGCTTGCGTCCAGGGGGCGATGGCTACACCTTC. This sequence joins TRBV5-1 and TRBJ1-2; 8 nucleotides match TRBD1. The CDR3 runs 14 residues. The J segment lost 6 bases and the V segment lost 1 base, leaving 5 bases of the junction unmatched. Germline V gene lookup returns CDR1 SGHRS and CDR2 YFSETQ.

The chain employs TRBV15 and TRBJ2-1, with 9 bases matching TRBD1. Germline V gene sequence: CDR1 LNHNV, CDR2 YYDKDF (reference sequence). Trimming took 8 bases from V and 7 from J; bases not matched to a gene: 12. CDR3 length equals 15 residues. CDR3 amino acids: CATQNRGRLRNEQFF. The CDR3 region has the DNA TGTGCCACCCAGAACAGGGGGCGGCTGAGGAATGAGCAGTTCTTC.

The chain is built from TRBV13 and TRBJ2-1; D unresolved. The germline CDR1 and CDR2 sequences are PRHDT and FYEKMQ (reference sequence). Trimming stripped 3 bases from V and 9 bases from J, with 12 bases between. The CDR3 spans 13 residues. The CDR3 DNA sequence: TGTGCCAGCAGCTTCCGACTCGAGACTGAGCAGTTCTTC. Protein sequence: CASSFRLETEQFF.

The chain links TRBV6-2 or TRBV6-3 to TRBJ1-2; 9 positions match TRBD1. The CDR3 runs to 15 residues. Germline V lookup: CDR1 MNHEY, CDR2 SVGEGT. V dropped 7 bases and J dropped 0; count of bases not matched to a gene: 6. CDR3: CASIPGTGTNYGYTF. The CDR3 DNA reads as TGTGCCAGCATCCCCGGGACAGGGACTAACTATGGCTACACCTTC.

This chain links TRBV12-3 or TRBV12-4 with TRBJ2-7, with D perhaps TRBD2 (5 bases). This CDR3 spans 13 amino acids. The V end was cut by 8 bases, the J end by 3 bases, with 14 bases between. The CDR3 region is CASCAEDLYEQYF. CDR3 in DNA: TGTGCCAGCTGTGCGGAGGACCTCTACGAGCAGTACTTC.

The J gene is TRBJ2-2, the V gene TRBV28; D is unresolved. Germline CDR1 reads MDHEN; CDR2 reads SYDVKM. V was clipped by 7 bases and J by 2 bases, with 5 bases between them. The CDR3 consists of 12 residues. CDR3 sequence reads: CASTINTGELFF. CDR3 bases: TGTGCCAGCACCATTAACACCGGGGAGCTGTTTTTT.

CDR3 protein: CASSPRTSRSYEQYF. The CDR3 DNA is TGTGCCAGCAGCCCGCGGACTAGCAGGTCCTACGAGCAGTACTTC. The rearrangement joins TRBV3-1 (or the pseudogene TRBV3-2) to TRBJ2-7; 8 bases fit TRBD2. CDR1 and CDR2 from the germline V gene are LGHDT and YNNKEL (reference sequence). This CDR3 is 15 amino acids long. V lost 4 bases and J lost 1; bases outside the gene matches: 6.

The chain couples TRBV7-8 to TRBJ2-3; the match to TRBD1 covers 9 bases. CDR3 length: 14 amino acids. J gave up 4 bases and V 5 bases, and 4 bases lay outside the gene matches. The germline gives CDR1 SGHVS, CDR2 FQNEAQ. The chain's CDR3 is CASSPGQGADTQYF. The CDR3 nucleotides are TGTGCCAGCAGCCCGGGACAGGGAGCAGATACGCAGTATTTT.

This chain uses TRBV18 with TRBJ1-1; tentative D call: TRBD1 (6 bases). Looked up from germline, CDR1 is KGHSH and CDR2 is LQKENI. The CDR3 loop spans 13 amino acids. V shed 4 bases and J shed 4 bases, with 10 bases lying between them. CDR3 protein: CASSQTGSTEAFF. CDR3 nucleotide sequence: TGTGCCAGCTCACAGACAGGTAGCACTGAAGCTTTCTTT.

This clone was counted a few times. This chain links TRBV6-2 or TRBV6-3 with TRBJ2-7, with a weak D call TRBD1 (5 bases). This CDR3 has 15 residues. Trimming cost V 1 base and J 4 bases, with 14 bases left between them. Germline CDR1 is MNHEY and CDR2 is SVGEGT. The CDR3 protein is CASSYFRRVEYEQYF. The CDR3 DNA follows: TGTGCCAGCAGTTACTTCCGCAGGGTCGAGTACGAGCAGTACTTC.

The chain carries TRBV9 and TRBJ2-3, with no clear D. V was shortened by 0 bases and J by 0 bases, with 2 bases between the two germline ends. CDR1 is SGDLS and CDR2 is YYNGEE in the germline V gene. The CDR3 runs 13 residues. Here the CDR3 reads CASSVASTDTQYF. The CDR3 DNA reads TGTGCCAGCAGCGTAGCAAGCACAGATACGCAGTATTTT.

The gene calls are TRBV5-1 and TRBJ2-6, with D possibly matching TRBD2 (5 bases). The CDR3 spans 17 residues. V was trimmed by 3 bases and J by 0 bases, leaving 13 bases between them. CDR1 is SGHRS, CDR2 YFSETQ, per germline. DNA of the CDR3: TGCGCCAGCAGCTCCCTAGCCGCGACCTCTGGGGCCAACGTCCTGACTTTC. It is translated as CASSSLAATSGANVLTF.

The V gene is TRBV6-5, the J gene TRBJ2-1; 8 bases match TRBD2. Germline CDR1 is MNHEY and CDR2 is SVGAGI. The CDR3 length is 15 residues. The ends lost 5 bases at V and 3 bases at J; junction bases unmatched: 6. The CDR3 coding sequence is TGTGCCAGCAGTCGACGGACTAGCAGCTACAATGAGCAGTTCTTC. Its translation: CASSRRTSSYNEQFF.

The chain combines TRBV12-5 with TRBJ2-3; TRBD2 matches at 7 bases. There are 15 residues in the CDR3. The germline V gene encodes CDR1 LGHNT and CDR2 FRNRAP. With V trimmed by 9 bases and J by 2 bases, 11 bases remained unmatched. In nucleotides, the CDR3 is TGTGCTAGCAGACGGGGAGGGCAGTCCACAGATACGCAGTATTTT. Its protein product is CASRRGGQSTDTQYF.

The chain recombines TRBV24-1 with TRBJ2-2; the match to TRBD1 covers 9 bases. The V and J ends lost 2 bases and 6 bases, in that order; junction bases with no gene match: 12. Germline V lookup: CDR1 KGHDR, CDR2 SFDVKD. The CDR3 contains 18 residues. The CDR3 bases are TGTGCCACCAGTGATTCGCTGCCCGGGACAGGGTTTCCCGGGGAGCTGTTTTTT. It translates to CATSDSLPGTGFPGELFF.

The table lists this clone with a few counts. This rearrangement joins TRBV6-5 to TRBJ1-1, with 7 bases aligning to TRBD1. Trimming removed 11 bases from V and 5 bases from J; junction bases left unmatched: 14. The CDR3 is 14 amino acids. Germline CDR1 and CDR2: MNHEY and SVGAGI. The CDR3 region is CAGSSTGKGTEAFF. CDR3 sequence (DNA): TGTGCCGGATCCTCGACAGGGAAAGGGACTGAAGCTTTCTTT.

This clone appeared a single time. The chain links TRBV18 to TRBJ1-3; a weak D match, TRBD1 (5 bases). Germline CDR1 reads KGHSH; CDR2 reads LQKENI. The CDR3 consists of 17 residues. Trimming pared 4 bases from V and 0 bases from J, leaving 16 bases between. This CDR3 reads CASSLLGTFSSGNTIYF. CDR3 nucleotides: TGTGCCAGCTCACTCCTAGGGACTTTCAGCTCTGGAAACACCATATATTTT.

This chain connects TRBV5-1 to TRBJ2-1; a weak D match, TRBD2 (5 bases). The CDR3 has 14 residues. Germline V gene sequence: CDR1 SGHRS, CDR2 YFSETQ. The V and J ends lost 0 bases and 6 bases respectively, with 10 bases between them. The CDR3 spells CASSLDEGGNEQFF. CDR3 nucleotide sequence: TGCGCCAGCAGCTTGGACGAGGGCGGCAATGAGCAGTTCTTC.

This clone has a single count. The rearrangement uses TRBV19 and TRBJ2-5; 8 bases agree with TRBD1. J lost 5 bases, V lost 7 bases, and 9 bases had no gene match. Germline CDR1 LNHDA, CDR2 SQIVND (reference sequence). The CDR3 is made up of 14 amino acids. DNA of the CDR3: TGTGCCAGTAAAAGGACAGGGTGGTCGGAGACCCAGTACTTC. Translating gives CASKRTGWSETQYF.

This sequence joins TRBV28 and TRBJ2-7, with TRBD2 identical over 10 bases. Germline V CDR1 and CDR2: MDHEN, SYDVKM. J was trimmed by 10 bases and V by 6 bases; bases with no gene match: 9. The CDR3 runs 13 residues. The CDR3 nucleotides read TGTGCCAGCAGGGGGACTAGCGACCCTGGTCAGTACTTC. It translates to CASRGTSDPGQYF.

The chain's CDR3 is CASSEALTGEFYEQYF. The CDR3 nucleotides are TGTGCCAGCAGTGAAGCTTTGACAGGGGAGTTCTACGAGCAGTACTTC. V gene TRBV6-1 combines with J gene TRBJ2-7, with 8 nucleotides matching TRBD1. CDR1 and CDR2 (germline): MNHNS, SASEGT. The V segment lost 0 bases and the J segment 3 bases; nucleotides outside the gene matches: 7. CDR3 length: 16 residues.

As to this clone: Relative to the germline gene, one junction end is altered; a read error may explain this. DNA for the CDR3: TGTGCCAGCACTTTACAGGGGAACACTGAAGCTTTCTTT. The encoded protein is CASTLQGNTEAFF. The V and J genes are TRBV12-3 or TRBV12-4 and TRBJ1-1, with D tentatively TRBD1 (6 bases). The CDR3 runs to 13 residues.

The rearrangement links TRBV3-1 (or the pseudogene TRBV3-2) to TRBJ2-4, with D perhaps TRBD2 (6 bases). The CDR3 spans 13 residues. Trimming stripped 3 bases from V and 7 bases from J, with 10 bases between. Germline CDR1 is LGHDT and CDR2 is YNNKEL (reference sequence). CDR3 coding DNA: TGTGCCAGCAGCCAGCGGGATGTCAACATTCAGTACTTC. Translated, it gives CASSQRDVNIQYF.

CDR3 nucleotides: TGTGCCAGCAGCCCGGGGGGGTCCGACTATGGCTACACCTTC. Its protein is CASSPGGSDYGYTF. The V gene is TRBV7-3, the J gene TRBJ1-2, with a possible D match to TRBD1 (5 bases). With 5 bases removed from V and 3 bases from J, the gap between germline ends came to 13 bases. The germline V gene encodes CDR1 SGHTA and CDR2 FQGTGA. This CDR3 has 14 residues.